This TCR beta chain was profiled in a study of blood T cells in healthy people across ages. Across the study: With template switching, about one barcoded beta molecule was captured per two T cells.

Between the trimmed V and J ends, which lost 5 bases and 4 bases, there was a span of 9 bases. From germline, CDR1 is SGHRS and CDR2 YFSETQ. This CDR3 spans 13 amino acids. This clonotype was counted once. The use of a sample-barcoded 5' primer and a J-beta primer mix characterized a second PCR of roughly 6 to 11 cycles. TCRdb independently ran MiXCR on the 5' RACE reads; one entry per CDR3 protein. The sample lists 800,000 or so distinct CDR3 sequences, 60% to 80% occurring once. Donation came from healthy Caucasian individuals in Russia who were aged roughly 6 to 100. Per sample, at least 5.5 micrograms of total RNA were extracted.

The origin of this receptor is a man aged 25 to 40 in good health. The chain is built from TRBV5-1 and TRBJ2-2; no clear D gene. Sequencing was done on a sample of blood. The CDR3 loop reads CASREESTGELFF. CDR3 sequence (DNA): TGCGCCAGCAGAGAGGAATCCACCGGGGAGCTGTTTTTT.